These T cell receptor beta chains were read from a single sample in a study of T cells in localized non-small cell lung cancer. Using immunoSEQ multiplex PCR, the repertoire was profiled, and TCRdb retains in-frame clones only, with some absent. The data hold about 24,000 clones, with approximately 84% observed a single time. The sample here was peripheral blood, taken before any cancer treatment. The origin of the receptors is a male donor aged 60 or over with stage I squamous cell lung carcinoma. CDR3s include the opening cysteine and the closing phenylalanine or tryptophan. The D gene is left open where the match is weak. A row's size may be missing; if present it is once, few, many or a size class.

V gene	J gene	clone size	D gene	CDR3 DNA	CDR3 protein
TRBV19	TRBJ1-6	.	.	TGTGCCAGTAGTAACGGGGGCTCCTATAATTCACCCCTCCACTTT	CASSNGGSYNSPLHF
TRBV7-9	TRBJ1-2	.	.	TGTGCCAGCAGCTTAGAAGTCAGCTATGGCTACACCTTC	CASSLEVSYGYTF
TRBV6-5	TRBJ2-2	.	.	TGTGCCAGCAGTTACCGACTTCTAGTTACCGGGGAGCTGTTTTTT	CASSYRLLVTGELFF
TRBV11-2	TRBJ1-5	.	.	TGTGCCAGCAGCCTAGGGTTCAATCAGCCCCAGCATTTT	CASSLGFNQPQHF
TRBV5-6	TRBJ2-5	.	.	TGTGCCAGCAGCTTTACTAAGGGGACCCAGTACTTC	CASSFTKGTQYF
TRBV5-1	TRBJ2-7	.	TRBD1	TGCGCCAGCAGCTTGGGGGCGACAGGGCTAGAGGAGCAGTACTTC	CASSLGATGLEEQYF
TRBV7-8	TRBJ2-2	once	.	TGTGCCAGCAGCTTGAGTGGGGGGGCACTGACCGGGGAGCTGTTTTTT	CASSLSGGALTGELFF
TRBV14	TRBJ1-6	.	.	TGTGCCAGCAGCCCCCATTGGGGGGCTGGGAATTCACCCCTCCACTTT	CASSPHWGAGNSPLHF
TRBV7-2	TRBJ2-1	few	.	TGTGCCAGCAGCTTTAAAAGCTTACTCAATGAGCAGTTCTTC	CASSFKSLLNEQFF
TRBV7-6	TRBJ2-2	.	TRBD2	TGTGCCAGCAGCGCCGGTTATCGGGCGGGAGGCGGGGAGCTGTTTTTT	CASSAGYRAGGGELFF
TRBV13	TRBJ1-2	.	.	TGTGCCAGCAGTCTTACGGACGGCGCTAACTATGGCTACACCTTC	CASSLTDGANYGYTF
TRBV5-1	TRBJ2-5	.	TRBD2	TGCGCCAGCAGCACCTGGGGGGGCCAAGAGACCCAGTACTTC	CASSTWGGQETQYF
TRBV18	TRBJ2-5	.	TRBD2	TGTGCCAGCTCACCGCTAGGGACTAGCGTAGAGACCCAGTACTTC	CASSPLGTSVETQYF
TRBV7-7	TRBJ2-2	.	.	TGTGCTAGCAGCTTAGGGGTGAACACCGGGGAGCTGTTTTTT	CASSLGVNTGELFF
TRBV7-9	TRBJ1-5	.	.	TGTGCCAGCAGCCTACAGGGAGATCAGCCCCAGCATTTT	CASSLQGDQPQHF
TRBV18	TRBJ2-3	.	TRBD2	TGTGCCAGCTCACCCACGCGGACTAGCGGGAGGGCCGCAGATACGCAGTATTTT	CASSPTRTSGRAADTQYF
TRBV9	TRBJ1-1	once	.	TGTGCCAGCGCGAGGGGCAGGGCGAACACTGAAGCTTTCTTT	CASARGRANTEAFF
TRBV5-1	TRBJ2-2	.	TRBD2	TGCGCCAGCAGCCTTTCGACTAGCGGGGGGGCCGCAAGCGGGGAGCTGTTTTTT	CASSLSTSGGAASGELFF
TRBV11-2	TRBJ1-1	.	.	TGTGCCAGCAGCCAGCTTGGGGCAAAGAACACTGAAGCTTTCTTT	CASSQLGAKNTEAFF
TRBV7-9	TRBJ2-7	.	TRBD1	TGTGCCACCGGACAGGGGACCTACGAGCAGTACTTC	CATGQGTYEQYF
TRBV5-1	TRBJ2-1	once	TRBD1	TGCGCCAGCAGCTTGGGTCAGGGGGCACGTAATGAGCAGTTCTTC	CASSLGQGARNEQFF
TRBV29-1	TRBJ1-5	.	.	TGCAGCGTTGGCCAGCGGAATCAGCCCCAGCATTTT	CSVGQRNQPQHF
TRBV13	TRBJ2-1	.	TRBD2	TGTGCCAGCAGATTAGCCGCGGGAGGGCTAGGGGAGCAGTTCTTC	CASRLAAGGLGEQFF
TRBV6-5	TRBJ2-7	.	.	TGTGCCATCAGCGGGACAGACTCCTACGAGCAGTACTTC	CAISGTDSYEQYF
TRBV14	TRBJ2-7	.	.	TGTGCCAGCAGGGACACAGGGTCGGGCGAGCAGTACTTC	CASRDTGSGEQYF
TRBV10-2	TRBJ1-1	.	TRBD1	TGCGCCAGCAGTTACGACAGGGGAGGGACTGAAGCTTTCTTT	CASSYDRGGTEAFF
TRBV28	TRBJ2-5	.	.	TGTGCCAGCGAAATCTACGGGGGGACCCAGTACTTC	CASEIYGGTQYF
TRBV13	TRBJ2-2	few	TRBD1	TGTGCCAGCAGCTTACAGAGGGACAGAGACACCGGGGAGCTGTTTTTT	CASSLQRDRDTGELFF
TRBV6-5	TRBJ1-1	few	.	TGTGCCAGCAGTTGGGGGTCTCCAGTCGCTGAAGCTTTCTTT	CASSWGSPVAEAFF
TRBV19	TRBJ2-7	.	.	TGTGCCACTCAACTGGGGGGGGGACAGATCTACGAGCAGTACTTC	CATQLGGGQIYEQYF
TRBV5-1	TRBJ2-7	.	.	TGCGCCAGCAGCCGGACGGAAACCTACGAGCAGTACTTC	CASSRTETYEQYF
TRBV7-9	TRBJ1-1	few	.	TGTGCCAGCAGCTTAGGAGGTGGACTGAGTGAAGCTTTCTTT	CASSLGGGLSEAFF
TRBV7-2	TRBJ2-3	once	TRBD1	TGTGCCAGCAGCTTAGCAGGCGGGACAGGGGTCGCAGATACGCAGTATTTT	CASSLAGGTGVADTQYF
TRBV11-3	TRBJ2-3	.	.	TGTGCCAGCAGCCTAGGGGGATCTAGCACAGATACGCAGTATTTT	CASSLGGSSTDTQYF
TRBV27	TRBJ1-1	.	.	TGTGCCAGCAGTCAGCAGGGAGTGAACACTGAAGCTTTCTTT	CASSQQGVNTEAFF
TRBV11-2	TRBJ1-1	.	.	TGTGCCAGCAGCTTATCCGACGGGAACACTGAAGCTTTCTTT	CASSLSDGNTEAFF
TRBV7-9	TRBJ1-5	.	TRBD1	TGTGCCACCAGGGACAGGGAAAATCAGCCCCAGCATTTT	CATRDRENQPQHF
TRBV6-5	TRBJ1-5	.	TRBD1	TGTGCCAGCAGTTGGGAGCGAGGGACAGGTAATCAGCCCCAGCATTTT	CASSWERGTGNQPQHF
TRBV28	TRBJ1-1	.	.	TGTGCCAGCAGTCCCGTCACACTGGGCGAAGCTTTCTTT	CASSPVTLGEAFF
TRBV18	TRBJ1-6	once	TRBD1	TGTGCCAGCTCACCTGAGGGGGCGAGCTCACCCCTCCACTTT	CASSPEGASSPLHF
TRBV5-1	TRBJ1-5	.	.	TGCGCCAGCAGCTTAGGAAGCAATCAGCCCCAGCATTTT	CASSLGSNQPQHF
TRBV7-2	TRBJ2-3	.	.	TGTGCCAGCAGCTTAGCCCCCGGCACAGATACGCAGTATTTT	CASSLAPGTDTQYF
TRBV7-6	TRBJ1-6	.	TRBD1	TGTGCCAGCAGCAGGACAGGGAGCTCCTATAATTCACCCCTCCACTTT	CASSRTGSSYNSPLHF
TRBV27	TRBJ2-7	.	.	TGTGCCAACAGCCCGACAGCCTACGAGCAGTACTTC	CANSPTAYEQYF
TRBV19	TRBJ2-7	.	TRBD2	TGTGCCAGTAGTATTCCTGCGGGAGGCACGGACGAGCAGTACTTC	CASSIPAGGTDEQYF
TRBV6-5	TRBJ1-6	.	.	TGTGCCAGCAGCCGCCTCACAGTTTCCAATTCACCCCTCCACTTT	CASSRLTVSNSPLHF
TRBV30	TRBJ2-5	.	.	TGTGCCTGGAGTGTACGCAGGGTCGAATACCAAGAGACCCAGTACTTC	CAWSVRRVEYQETQYF
TRBV18	TRBJ1-2	.	.	TGTGCCAGCTCACCCGTTTCACAGAGCGTCTATGGCTACACCTTC	CASSPVSQSVYGYTF
TRBV9	TRBJ1-3	.	.	TGTGCCAGCAGCGTAGAACAGCTAACAAGCACCATATATTTT	CASSVEQLTSTIYF
TRBV4-3	TRBJ1-5	.	.	TGCGCCAGCAGCCAAGTGCGGGGTGAACCCCAGCATTTT	CASSQVRGEPQHF
TRBV7-9	TRBJ2-3	once	.	TGTGCCAGCAGCTTAGTTGGGACGAGGGAAAGCACAGATACGCAGTATTTT	CASSLVGTRESTDTQYF
TRBV6-5	TRBJ1-2	.	TRBD1	TGTGCCAGCAGTTACTCGTTGACAGGGGTGTATGGCTACACCTTC	CASSYSLTGVYGYTF
TRBV19	TRBJ1-5	.	TRBD1	TGTGCCAGTAGACGAGACAGGGAAGTCAATCAGCCCCAGCATTTT	CASRRDREVNQPQHF
TRBV14	TRBJ1-1	.	.	TGTGCCAGCAGCCTGGGCCCTCAAGCTTTCTTT	CASSLGPQAFF